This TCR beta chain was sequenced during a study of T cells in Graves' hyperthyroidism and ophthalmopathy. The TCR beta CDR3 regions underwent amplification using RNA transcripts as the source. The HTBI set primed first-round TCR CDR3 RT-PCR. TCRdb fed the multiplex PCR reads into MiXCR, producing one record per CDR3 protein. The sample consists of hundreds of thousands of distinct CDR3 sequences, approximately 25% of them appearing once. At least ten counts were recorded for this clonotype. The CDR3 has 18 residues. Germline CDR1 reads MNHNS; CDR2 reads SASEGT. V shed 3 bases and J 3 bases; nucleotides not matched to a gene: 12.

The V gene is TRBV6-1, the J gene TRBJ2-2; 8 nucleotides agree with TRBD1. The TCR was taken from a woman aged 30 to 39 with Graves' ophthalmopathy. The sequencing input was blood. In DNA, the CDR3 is TGTGCCAGCAGTGATTTCGGTGGACAGGGAGTGTACACCGGGGAGCTGTTTTTT. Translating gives CASSDFGGQGVYTGELFF.